This T cell receptor (beta chain) is drawn from a study of T cells in Graves' hyperthyroidism and ophthalmopathy. The study defined stable Graves' hyperthyroidism as no ophthalmopathy progression within 18 months. The hyperthyroidism was newly diagnosed and had lasted under 2 months; the patients were aged 18 to 65. The CDR3 totals 13 residues. The V end was cut by 7 bases, the J end by 3 bases, with 9 bases between. Germline values: CDR1 MRHNA, CDR2 SNTAGT. Using RNA transcripts as the source, TCR beta CDR3 regions were amplified. TCR CDR3 regions were first amplified by RT-PCR with HTBI primers. TCRdb ran MiXCR on the multiplex PCR reads and lists one entry per CDR3 protein. The table includes approximately 400,000 distinct CDR3 sequences, around 16% detected once. The table lists this clonotype with many counts. Its target is unknown. General study results and limits: Ophthalmopathy and stable hyperthyroidism were told apart by a 13 V-J model.

Sequencing was done on a sample of blood. The TCR comes from a woman aged 18-29 years with Graves' hyperthyroidism. V is TRBV6-4 and J is TRBJ2-2; D is ambiguous. CDR3 residues: CASNRADTGELFF. CDR3 coding DNA: TGTGCCAGCAACCGGGCGGACACCGGGGAGCTGTTTTTT.